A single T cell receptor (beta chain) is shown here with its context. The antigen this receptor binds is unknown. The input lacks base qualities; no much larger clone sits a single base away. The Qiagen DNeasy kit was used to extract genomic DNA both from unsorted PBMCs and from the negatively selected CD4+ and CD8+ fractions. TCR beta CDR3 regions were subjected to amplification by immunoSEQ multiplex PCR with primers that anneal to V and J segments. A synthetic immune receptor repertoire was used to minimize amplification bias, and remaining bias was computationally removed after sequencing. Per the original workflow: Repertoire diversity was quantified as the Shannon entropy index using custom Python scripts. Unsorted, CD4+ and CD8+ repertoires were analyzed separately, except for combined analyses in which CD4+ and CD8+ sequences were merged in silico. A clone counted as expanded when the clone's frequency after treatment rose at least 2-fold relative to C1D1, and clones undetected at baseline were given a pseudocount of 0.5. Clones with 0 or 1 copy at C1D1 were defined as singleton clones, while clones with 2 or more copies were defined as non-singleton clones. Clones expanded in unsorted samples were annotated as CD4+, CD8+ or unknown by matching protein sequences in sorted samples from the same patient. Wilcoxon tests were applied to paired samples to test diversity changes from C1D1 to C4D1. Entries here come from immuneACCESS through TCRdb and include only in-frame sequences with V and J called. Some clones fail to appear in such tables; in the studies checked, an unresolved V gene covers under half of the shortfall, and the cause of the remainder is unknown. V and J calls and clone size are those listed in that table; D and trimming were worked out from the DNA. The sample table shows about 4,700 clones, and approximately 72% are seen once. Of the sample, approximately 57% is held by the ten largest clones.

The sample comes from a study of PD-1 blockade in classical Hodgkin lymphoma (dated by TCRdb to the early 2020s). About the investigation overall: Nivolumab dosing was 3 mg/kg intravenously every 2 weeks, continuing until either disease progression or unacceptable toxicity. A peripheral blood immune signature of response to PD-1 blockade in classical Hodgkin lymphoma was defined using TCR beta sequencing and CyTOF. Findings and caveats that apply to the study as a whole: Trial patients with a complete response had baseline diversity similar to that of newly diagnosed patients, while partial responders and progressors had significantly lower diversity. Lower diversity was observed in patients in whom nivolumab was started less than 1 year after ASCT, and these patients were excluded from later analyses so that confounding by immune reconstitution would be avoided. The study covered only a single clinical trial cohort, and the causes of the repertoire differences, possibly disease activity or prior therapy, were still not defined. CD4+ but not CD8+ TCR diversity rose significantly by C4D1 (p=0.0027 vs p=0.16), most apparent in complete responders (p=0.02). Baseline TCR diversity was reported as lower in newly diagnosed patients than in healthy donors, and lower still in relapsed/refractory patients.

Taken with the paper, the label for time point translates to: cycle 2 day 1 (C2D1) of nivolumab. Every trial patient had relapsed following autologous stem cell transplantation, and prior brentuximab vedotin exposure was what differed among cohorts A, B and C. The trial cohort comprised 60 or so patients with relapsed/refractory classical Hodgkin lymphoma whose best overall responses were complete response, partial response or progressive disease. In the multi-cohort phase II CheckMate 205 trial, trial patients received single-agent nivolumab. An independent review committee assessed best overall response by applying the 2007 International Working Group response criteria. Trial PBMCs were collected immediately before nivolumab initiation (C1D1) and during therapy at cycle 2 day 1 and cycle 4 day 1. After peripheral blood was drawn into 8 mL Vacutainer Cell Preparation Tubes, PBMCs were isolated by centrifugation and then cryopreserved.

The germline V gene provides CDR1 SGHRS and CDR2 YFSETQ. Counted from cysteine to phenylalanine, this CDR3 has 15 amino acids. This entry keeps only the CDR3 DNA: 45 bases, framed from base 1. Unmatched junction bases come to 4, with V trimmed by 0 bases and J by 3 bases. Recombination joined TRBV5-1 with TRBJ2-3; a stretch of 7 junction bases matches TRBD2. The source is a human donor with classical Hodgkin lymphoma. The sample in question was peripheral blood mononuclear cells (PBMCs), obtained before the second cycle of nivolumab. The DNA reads TGCGCCAGCAGCTTGGGACTAGCTTTTACAGATACGCAGTATTTT. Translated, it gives CASSLGLAFTDTQYF. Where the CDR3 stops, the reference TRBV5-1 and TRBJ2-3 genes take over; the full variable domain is KAGVTQTPRYLIKTRGQQVTLSCSPISGHRSVSWYQQTPGQGLQFLFEYFSETQRNKGNFPGRFSGRQFSNSRSEMNVSTLELGDSALYLCASSLGLAFTDTQYFGPGTRLTVL.